This T cell receptor delta chain originates from a study of gamma-delta T cells after stem cell transplantation. Notes on this clone: At one end the junction does not follow the germline gene, possibly because of a read error.

The CDR3 totals 26 residues. Per the germline V gene, CDR1 is GEAIGNYY and CDR2 is EKD. TCRdb reapplied CATT to the RT-PCR reads. The table includes over a thousand delta-chain clones, approximately 30% detected once. The chain recombines TRDV2 with TRDJ3, with 11 bases aligning to TRDD3. The sample consisted of gamma-delta T cells. The receptor was isolated from a human donor. It is not recorded whose cells these are; they may come from a transplant donor. The CDR3 loop is CACVTVVSAGGYFRTPGSWDTRQIFF. DNA of the CDR3: TGTGCCTGTGTCACCGTAGTCAGTGCTGGGGGATACTTCCGTACACCAGGATCCTGGGACACCCGACAGATTTTTTTC.